These 7 T cell receptor beta chains came from one sample sequenced in a study of T cell responses to AZD1222 COVID-19 vaccine. Method: immunoSEQ multiplex PCR; TCRdb's copy keeps in-frame clones and lacks some. The data show 150,000 or so clones, with roughly 90% seen just once and over 1% held by the top ten. The input for sequencing was peripheral blood, taken 28 days after the second AZD1222 dose. These receptors originate from an adult who received the AZD1222 COVID-19 vaccine.

J is TRBJ1-6 and V is TRBV18; TRBD1 agrees at 7 bases. CDR3 length: 16 residues. Germline assignment: CDR1 KGHSH and CDR2 LQKENI. The trim removed 0 bases at V and 7 bases at J, leaving 6 bases unmatched. The CDR3 DNA follows: TGTGCCAGCTCACCACCGCCAGGGGGTATAAATTCACCCCTCCACTTT. It codes for CASSPPPGGINSPLHF. Variable domain in full (rest from reference TRBV18 and TRBJ1-6): NAGVMQNPRHLVRRRGQEARLRCSPMKGHSHVYWYRQLPEEGLKFMVYLQKENIIDESGMPKERFSAEFPKEGPSILRIQQVVRGDSAAYFCASSPPPGGINSPLHFGNGTRLTVT.

The chain uses TRBV5-1 and TRBJ2-7; D perhaps matches TRBD2 (5 bases). Trimming left V 1 base short and J 5 bases short, with 13 bases between. CDR1 and CDR2 from the germline V gene are SGHRS and YFSETQ. The length of the CDR3 is 14 residues. The CDR3 sequence is CASSLSASPDEQYF. CDR3 in DNA: TGCGCCAGCAGCTTGTCAGCTAGCCCTGACGAGCAGTACTTC.

The chain joins TRBV15 to TRBJ2-1, with 9 bases identical to TRBD2. Trimming at V came to 5 bases and at J to 0 bases, leaving 11 bases not matched to a gene. The CDR3 spans 18 residues. CDR1 LNHNV and CDR2 YYDKDF come from the germline V gene (reference sequence). The CDR3 sequence: CATSGPLLAGVSYNEQFF. The CDR3 coding sequence is TGTGCCACCAGCGGGCCCCTCTTAGCGGGAGTCTCCTACAATGAGCAGTTCTTC.

J is TRBJ1-1 and V is TRBV18; possibly TRBD1 for D (5 bases). Trimming removed 3 bases from V and 4 bases from J, with 9 bases in between. The CDR3 has 13 amino acids. Germline CDR1 is KGHSH and CDR2 is LQKENI. The CDR3 bases are TGTGCCAGCTCACCCGGGACGGCCACTGAAGCTTTCTTT. Protein: CASSPGTATEAFF. The full variable domain, with the rest looked up from reference TRBV18 and TRBJ1-1, is NAGVMQNPRHLVRRRGQEARLRCSPMKGHSHVYWYRQLPEEGLKFMVYLQKENIIDESGMPKERFSAEFPKEGPSILRIQQVVRGDSAAYFCASSPGTATEAFFGQGTRLTVV.

The rearrangement links TRBV2 to TRBJ1-1; tentatively, D is TRBD1 (5 bases). The CDR3 length is 14 residues. Trimming removed 8 bases from V and 0 bases from J, with 13 bases in between. Germline CDR1 SNHLY, CDR2 FYNNEI. The CDR3 nucleotides read TGTGCCAGCTGCTGGATGGGGGTGAACACTGAAGCTTTCTTT. It yields the protein CASCWMGVNTEAFF.

The chain combines TRBV7-9 with TRBJ1-6, with D tentatively TRBD1 (5 bases). Per germline, CDR1 SEHNR and CDR2 FQNEAQ (reference sequence). Trimming removed 1 base at V and 8 bases at J, with 18 bases between. The CDR3 totals 17 residues. In DNA form, the CDR3 reads TGTGCCAGCAGCTTAGGGGTCGGGGCCACCAGGGATTCACCCCTCCACTTT. It specifies CASSLGVGATRDSPLHF.

This rearrangement joins TRBV6-2 or TRBV6-3 to TRBJ1-5, with D unresolved. The germline V gene encodes CDR1 MNHEY and CDR2 SVGEGT. Trimming cost V 5 bases and J 5 bases, with 10 bases left between them. The CDR3 has 13 amino acids. CDR3 DNA: TGTGCCAGCAGTAACGGACGGGATCAGCCCCAGCATTTT. Residues: CASSNGRDQPQHF.